This T cell receptor (beta chain) was recorded in a study of T cell responses to AZD1222 COVID-19 vaccine. CDR1 is KGHSH, CDR2 LQKENI, per germline. Trimming took 6 bases from V and 6 from J, leaving 14 bases between them. The CDR3 loop spans 13 amino acids. Study results and limitations: Across spike, vaccine-associated CD4 TCRs were found, dominant at 160-218 and 743-854.

Profiling relied on immunoSEQ multiplex PCR, and the TCRdb table lists in-frame clones only, not all of them. Among tens of thousands of clones listed, about 88% were seen once. Remarks on this clone: No antigen is known for it.

Source: peripheral blood, taken on day 0 of AZD1222 vaccination. The genes are TRBV18 and TRBJ1-1, with D possibly TRBD1 on 6 matching bases. This receptor was obtained from an adult in good health. In DNA, the CDR3 is TGTGCCAGCTCGTCGGACAGCTTTGCTGAAGCTTTCTTT. This encodes CASSSDSFAEAFF.